These 8 T cell receptor beta chains were sequenced from one sample in a study of cytomegalovirus exposure and HLA in healthy donors. The PCR ran on 60 Vbeta and 13 Jbeta primers. Libraries were prepared by immunoSEQ multiplex PCR; TCRdb keeps only in-frame clonotypes and omits some of them. This table holds roughly 180,000 clones, 75% found once. The sequenced sample consisted of PBMCs. These receptor sequences come from a female donor in good health and CMV-seronegative.

The chain joins TRBV27 to TRBJ2-3; a possible D gene is TRBD1 (5 bases). Germline CDR1 is MNHEY and CDR2 is SMNVEV (reference sequence). Trimming removed 2 bases from V and 4 bases from J, with 13 bases in between. The CDR3 runs to 15 residues. The CDR3 DNA reads TGTGCCAGCAGTTTAAGCTTGGCAGGGTCAGATACGCAGTATTTT. Protein sequence: CASSLSLAGSDTQYF.

This clone has just one count. The chain carries TRBV28 and TRBJ2-7; TRBD2 might be the D (5 bases). Trimming left V 4 bases short and J 5 bases short, with 21 bases between. Germline V gene sequence: CDR1 MDHEN, CDR2 SYDVKM. CDR3 size: 16 residues. In DNA, the CDR3 is TGTGCCAGCAGTTACGTCCGTCCGGGCCCGGAGGACGAGCAGTACTTC. Translating gives CASSYVRPGPEDEQYF.

This chain connects TRBV5-8 to TRBJ2-7; a possible D gene is TRBD1 (6 bases). V lost 4 bases and J 4 bases, leaving 15 bases between the germline ends. Germline V lookup: CDR1 SGHTS, CDR2 YDEGEE. The CDR3 is made up of 14 amino acids. The CDR3 sequence: CASSDGTRAYEQYF. The CDR3 DNA sequence: TGTGCCAGCAGCGACGGGACAAGGGCGTACGAGCAGTACTTC.

The V and J genes are TRBV7-9 and TRBJ2-1, with 10 bases matching TRBD2. CDR3 length: 16 residues. Germline values: CDR1 SEHNR, CDR2 FQNEAQ (reference sequence). The trim removed 5 bases at V and 3 bases at J, leaving 7 bases unmatched. CDR3 sequence (DNA): TGTGCCAGCAGCCCCTGGCTAGCGGGAGACTACAATGAGCAGTTCTTC. Translated, it gives CASSPWLAGDYNEQFF.

The J gene is TRBJ2-3, the V gene TRBV7-2, with D tentatively TRBD1 (6 bases). CDR3 length: 14 amino acids. In germline, CDR1 is SGHTA, CDR2 FQGNSA. With 2 bases removed from V and 8 bases from J, the gap between germline ends came to 14 bases. CDR3 DNA: TGTGCCAGCAGCTTATCAGGGGCCCCTAGTACGCAGTATTTT. This translates into CASSLSGAPSTQYF.

The CDR3 nucleotides read TGCGCCAGCAGCTTATCTTCCGGGACGGGAGGAGGGACCCAGTACTTC. Translating gives CASSLSSGTGGGTQYF. This chain joins TRBV5-1 and TRBJ2-5, with TRBD2 matching over 7 bases. Germline CDR1 SGHRS, CDR2 YFSETQ. The CDR3 is 16 amino acids. Unmatched junction bases numbered 14, after V lost 2 bases and J lost 7 bases.

The chain links TRBV4-1 to TRBJ2-4, with D possibly being TRBD1 (5 bases). The CDR3 contains 16 residues. CDR1 is MGHRA and CDR2 is YSYEKL in the germline V gene. The V gene lost 1 base and the J gene lost 6 bases, with 16 bases spanning the gap. This CDR3 is CASSQGTTEGVNIQYF. CDR3 in DNA: TGCGCCAGCAGCCAAGGAACAACGGAAGGGGTAAACATTCAGTACTTC.

The CDR3 spells CASSPTSGGGTQYF. CDR3 DNA: TGTGCCAGCAGCCCGACTAGCGGAGGGGGGACCCAGTACTTC. The rearrangement uses TRBV11-1 and TRBJ2-5; 9 nucleotides agree with TRBD2. The CDR3 spans 14 residues. Germline trimming cut 5 bases from V and 7 bases from J; bases unmatched to any gene: 8. From germline, CDR1 is SGHAT and CDR2 FQDESV (reference sequence). Drawing the rest from reference TRBV11-1 and TRBJ2-5, the complete variable domain is EAEVAQSPRYKITEKSQAVAFWCDPISGHATLYWYRQILGQGPELLVQFQDESVVDDSQLPKDRFSAERLKGVDSTLKIQPAELGDSAMYLCASSPTSGGGTQYFGPGTRLLVL.